The rows below give T cell receptor beta chains drawn from one sample of a study of a mutant IDH1 vaccine in newly diagnosed glioma. Their specific antigens are unknown. Repertoires were generated with immunoSEQ multiplex PCR, while TCRdb's copy carries only in-frame clones and drops some. The data contain 30,000 to 40,000 clones, roughly 80% of them singletons. Sequenced material: PBMCs, taken from a glioma patient whose treatment included an IDH1 peptide vaccine. The source of these receptors is a woman younger than 35 with glioma. Each CDR3 is given with its conserved first and last residue. The order of the fields is V gene, clone size, J gene, D gene, CDR3 protein, CDR3 DNA. D genes are given only for firm matches. Size values are once, few and many counts, or a class for expanded clones, and some rows have none.

V gene: TRBV5-4; clone size: NA; J gene: TRBJ2-3; D gene: NA; CDR3 protein: CASSLAVWSSDTQYF; CDR3 DNA: TGTGCCAGCAGCTTGGCAGTCTGGTCTTCAGATACGCAGTATTTT
V gene: TRBV5-6; clone size: NA; J gene: TRBJ2-3; D gene: NA; CDR3 protein: CASSVDRTDTQYF; CDR3 DNA: TGTGCCAGCAGCGTGGACCGAACAGATACGCAGTATTTT
V gene: TRBV6-5; clone size: few; J gene: TRBJ1-2; D gene: NA; CDR3 protein: CATHRGGGYGYTF; CDR3 DNA: TGTGCCACACACCGCGGGGGAGGCTATGGCTACACCTTC
V gene: TRBV30; clone size: NA; J gene: TRBJ1-2; D gene: TRBD1; CDR3 protein: CAWSNPTGGLNYGYTF; CDR3 DNA: TGTGCCTGGAGCAACCCCACAGGGGGTCTTAACTATGGCTACACCTTC
V gene: TRBV27; clone size: NA; J gene: TRBJ1-2; D gene: TRBD1; CDR3 protein: CASRQGAYGYTF; CDR3 DNA: TGTGCCAGCCGACAGGGGGCGTATGGCTACACCTTC
V gene: TRBV11-3; clone size: NA; J gene: TRBJ2-6; D gene: TRBD1; CDR3 protein: CASSLPGQGSGANVLTF; CDR3 DNA: TGTGCCAGCAGCTTACCGGGACAGGGCTCTGGGGCCAACGTCCTGACTTTC
V gene: TRBV19; clone size: NA; J gene: TRBJ2-2; D gene: NA; CDR3 protein: CASNDRGTGELFF; CDR3 DNA: TGTGCCAGTAATGATAGGGGGACCGGGGAGCTGTTTTTT
V gene: TRBV2; clone size: few; J gene: TRBJ2-5; D gene: NA; CDR3 protein: CASKRAQETQYF; CDR3 DNA: TGTGCCAGCAAAAGGGCCCAAGAGACCCAGTACTTC
V gene: TRBV7-2; clone size: few; J gene: TRBJ2-1; D gene: TRBD2; CDR3 protein: CASSPRSSGRAGHEQFF; CDR3 DNA: TGTGCCAGCAGCCCACGCAGCAGCGGGAGGGCCGGGCATGAGCAGTTCTTC
V gene: TRBV4-1; clone size: once; J gene: TRBJ2-3; D gene: NA; CDR3 protein: CASSQVGSTQYF; CDR3 DNA: TGCGCCAGCAGCCAAGTTGGGAGCACGCAGTATTTT
V gene: TRBV6-1; clone size: NA; J gene: TRBJ2-5; D gene: NA; CDR3 protein: CASNDRLGGEETQYF; CDR3 DNA: TGTGCCAGCAATGATAGACTAGGCGGGGAAGAGACCCAGTACTTC
V gene: TRBV5-1; clone size: NA; J gene: TRBJ2-7; D gene: TRBD2; CDR3 protein: CASSRSGGASYEQYF; CDR3 DNA: TGCGCCAGCAGTCGTTCGGGGGGTGCCTCCTACGAGCAGTACTTC
V gene: TRBV2; clone size: NA; J gene: TRBJ1-1; D gene: NA; CDR3 protein: CASSEASRAPEAFF; CDR3 DNA: TGTGCCAGCAGTGAAGCATCCAGGGCCCCTGAAGCTTTCTTT
V gene: TRBV10-3; clone size: NA; J gene: TRBJ2-3; D gene: NA; CDR3 protein: CAISVSSGTDTQYF; CDR3 DNA: TGTGCCATCAGTGTAAGTAGCGGCACAGATACGCAGTATTTT
V gene: TRBV18; clone size: NA; J gene: TRBJ2-6; D gene: NA; CDR3 protein: CASSPKGTGANVLTF; CDR3 DNA: TGTGCCAGCTCACCAAAAGGGACTGGGGCCAACGTCCTGACTTTC
V gene: TRBV25-1; clone size: NA; J gene: TRBJ1-2; D gene: TRBD1; CDR3 protein: CASSRAGGSYGYTF; CDR3 DNA: TGTGCCAGCAGTCGGGCAGGGGGCTCCTATGGCTACACCTTC
V gene: TRBV7-9; clone size: NA; J gene: TRBJ1-6; D gene: NA; CDR3 protein: CASSLDSLRSSPLHF; CDR3 DNA: TGTGCCAGCAGCTTGGACAGTTTAAGAAGTTCACCCCTCCACTTT
V gene: TRBV11-2; clone size: NA; J gene: TRBJ2-7; D gene: TRBD2; CDR3 protein: CASTPGAILAGGTYEQYF; CDR3 DNA: TGTGCCAGCACCCCCGGGGCCATACTAGCGGGAGGTACCTACGAGCAGTACTTC
V gene: TRBV7-8; clone size: NA; J gene: TRBJ1-1; D gene: NA; CDR3 protein: CASSSPLSGSIEAFF; CDR3 DNA: TGTGCCAGCAGCTCACCTTTATCTGGGTCCATCGAAGCTTTCTTT
V gene: TRBV4-2; clone size: few; J gene: TRBJ1-4; D gene: NA; CDR3 protein: CASSQAGTAEKLFF; CDR3 DNA: TGTGCCAGCAGCCAAGCAGGGACCGCCGAAAAACTGTTTTTT
V gene: TRBV4-3; clone size: NA; J gene: TRBJ2-1; D gene: NA; CDR3 protein: CASSQDGTNEQFF; CDR3 DNA: TGCGCCAGCAGCCAAGATGGGACTAATGAGCAGTTCTTC
V gene: TRBV6-6; clone size: NA; J gene: TRBJ1-1; D gene: NA; CDR3 protein: CASNPSRDSTEAFF; CDR3 DNA: TGTGCCAGCAACCCCAGCAGGGACTCCACTGAAGCTTTCTTT
V gene: TRBV5-1; clone size: NA; J gene: TRBJ2-3; D gene: TRBD2; CDR3 protein: CASREFAGADTQYF; CDR3 DNA: TGCGCCAGCAGGGAATTTGCGGGAGCAGATACGCAGTATTTT
V gene: TRBV18; clone size: NA; J gene: TRBJ2-7; D gene: NA; CDR3 protein: CASSIPSYEQYF; CDR3 DNA: TGTGCCAGCTCAATCCCTTCCTACGAGCAGTACTTC
V gene: TRBV28; clone size: NA; J gene: TRBJ1-2; D gene: NA; CDR3 protein: CASSPRQVDGYTF; CDR3 DNA: TGTGCCAGCAGTCCCAGACAGGTTGATGGCTACACCTTC
V gene: TRBV10-3; clone size: NA; J gene: TRBJ2-5; D gene: TRBD2; CDR3 protein: CAASYTSGAQETQYF; CDR3 DNA: TGTGCCGCGTCATATACTAGCGGGGCACAAGAGACCCAGTACTTC
V gene: TRBV9; clone size: NA; J gene: TRBJ2-3; D gene: TRBD1; CDR3 protein: CASSGGPGTGFSDTQYF; CDR3 DNA: TGTGCCAGCAGCGGAGGACCCGGGACAGGGTTCTCAGATACGCAGTATTTT
V gene: TRBV15; clone size: NA; J gene: TRBJ2-3; D gene: NA; CDR3 protein: CATSPSPALVPTADTQYF; CDR3 DNA: TGTGCCACCAGCCCTTCCCCCGCGCTCGTACCCACGGCAGATACGCAGTATTTT
V gene: TRBV28; clone size: NA; J gene: TRBJ1-4; D gene: TRBD1; CDR3 protein: CASSGDRVEEKLFF; CDR3 DNA: TGTGCCAGCAGTGGGGACAGGGTTGAAGAAAAACTGTTTTTT
V gene: TRBV4-1; clone size: NA; J gene: TRBJ1-2; D gene: NA; CDR3 protein: CASSQDWAEGTVGGYTF; CDR3 DNA: TGCGCCAGCAGCCAAGATTGGGCGGAAGGGACCGTCGGGGGCTACACCTTC
V gene: TRBV19; clone size: few; J gene: TRBJ1-5; D gene: NA; CDR3 protein: CASSTSGTGPQHF; CDR3 DNA: TGTGCCAGTAGTACGTCCGGGACCGGGCCCCAGCATTTT
V gene: TRBV30; clone size: NA; J gene: TRBJ1-6; D gene: NA; CDR3 protein: CAWSGGTRYNSPLHF; CDR3 DNA: TGTGCCTGGAGTGGGGGGACAAGGTATAATTCACCCCTCCACTTT
V gene: TRBV14; clone size: NA; J gene: TRBJ2-5; D gene: NA; CDR3 protein: CASSHQETQYF; CDR3 DNA: TGTGCCAGCAGCCATCAAGAGACCCAGTACTTC
V gene: TRBV5-1; clone size: NA; J gene: TRBJ2-2; D gene: TRBD2; CDR3 protein: CASSPPIAGGTDTGELFF; CDR3 DNA: TGCGCCAGCAGCCCCCCCATAGCGGGAGGTACGGACACCGGGGAGCTGTTTTTT
V gene: TRBV15; clone size: NA; J gene: TRBJ2-5; D gene: NA; CDR3 protein: CATSRGGGGNQETQYF; CDR3 DNA: TGTGCCACCAGCAGAGGAGGGGGAGGGAACCAAGAGACCCAGTACTTC
V gene: TRBV6-5; clone size: NA; J gene: TRBJ2-5; D gene: NA; CDR3 protein: CASRNPGGTGETQYF; CDR3 DNA: TGTGCCAGCAGGAACCCGGGTGGGACGGGAGAGACCCAGTACTTC
V gene: TRBV2; clone size: NA; J gene: TRBJ2-2; D gene: NA; CDR3 protein: CASSPRTVNTGELFF; CDR3 DNA: TGTGCCAGCAGCCCTCGGACGGTGAACACCGGGGAGCTGTTTTTT
V gene: TRBV5-6; clone size: NA; J gene: TRBJ2-5; D gene: TRBD1; CDR3 protein: CASSSEWTGYQETQYF; CDR3 DNA: TGTGCCAGCAGCTCGGAATGGACAGGGTACCAAGAGACCCAGTACTTC
V gene: TRBV4-2; clone size: NA; J gene: TRBJ1-5; D gene: TRBD1; CDR3 protein: CASSQGDRGDQPQHF; CDR3 DNA: TGTGCCAGCAGCCAAGGGGACAGGGGGGACCAGCCCCAGCATTTT
V gene: TRBV6-5; clone size: NA; J gene: TRBJ1-5; D gene: NA; CDR3 protein: CASSYRGRNQPQHF; CDR3 DNA: TGTGCCAGCAGTTACAGGGGCAGAAATCAGCCCCAGCATTTT
V gene: TRBV5-1; clone size: NA; J gene: TRBJ1-1; D gene: NA; CDR3 protein: CASSLAGRGSEAFF; CDR3 DNA: TGCGCCAGCAGCTTGGCCGGCAGGGGCAGTGAAGCTTTCTTT